One sample yielded the 25 T cell receptor beta chains listed below, sequenced in a study of cytomegalovirus exposure and HLA in healthy donors. Both 60 Vbeta primers and 13 Jbeta primers went into the PCR. Produced via immunoSEQ multiplex PCR; TCRdb's table is partial and in-frame only. The sample records about 110,000 clones, more than 70% being singletons. Sequenced sample: PBMCs. The receptors originated from a man between 25 and 39 years old in good health and CMV-seronegative.

The chain combines TRBV29-1 with TRBJ1-2, with D perhaps TRBD1 (5 bases). Deletions cut 6 bases from V and 7 bases from J, with 15 bases between. This CDR3 spans 12 amino acids. Germline V lookup: CDR1 SQVTM, CDR2 ANQGSEA. As DNA, the CDR3 is TGCAGCGTCAGAACTGGGGCTCGTGGCTACACCTTC. Translating it yields CSVRTGARGYTF.

This clone was seen only a few times. The rearrangement uses TRBV9 and TRBJ2-7; a weak D match, TRBD1 (5 bases). CDR3 length: 14 amino acids. Germline CDR1 is SGDLS and CDR2 is YYNGEE. With 3 bases removed from V and 2 bases from J, the gap between germline ends came to 12 bases. CDR3 in amino acids: CASSEEDSPYEQYF. The CDR3 DNA reads TGTGCCAGCAGCGAAGAAGACAGTCCCTACGAGCAGTACTTC.

This clone was recorded at least ten times. The genes are TRBV6-1 and TRBJ2-3; 11 nucleotides align to TRBD1. CDR1 and CDR2 from the germline V gene are MNHNS and SASEGT. The trim removed 4 bases at V and 4 bases at J, leaving 4 bases unmatched. This CDR3 spans 15 amino acids. CDR3 coding DNA: TGTGCCAGCAGTGGGACAGGGGGCGCCTCAGATACGCAGTATTTT. It specifies CASSGTGGASDTQYF.

The V gene is TRBV11-3, the J gene TRBJ2-3, with no clear D. This CDR3 has 13 residues. CDR1 and CDR2 (germline): SGHNT, YENEEA. Trimming took off 3 bases at V and 4 bases at J, with 8 bases between the two ends. Here the CDR3 reads CASSFSSADTQYF. The CDR3 coding sequence is TGTGCCAGCAGCTTCTCCAGCGCAGATACGCAGTATTTT.

The chain is built from TRBV6-1 and TRBJ1-5; 7 bases are a match to TRBD1. Germline CDR1 MNHNS, CDR2 SASEGT. The CDR3 is made up of 14 amino acids. J lost 6 bases, V lost 2 bases, and 4 bases had no gene match. Here the CDR3 DNA reads TGTGCCAGCAGTGAAAGAGGGGGCGGTCAGCCCCAGCATTTT. Amino acids: CASSERGGGQPQHF.

V is TRBV28 and J is TRBJ2-7, with a weak D call TRBD1 (5 bases). V lost 4 bases to trimming and J lost 3 bases, with 7 bases between them. Germline V CDR1 and CDR2: MDHEN, SYDVKM. The CDR3 consists of 12 residues. The chain's CDR3 is CASSWGSYEQYF. CDR3 DNA: TGTGCCAGCAGTTGGGGCAGCTACGAGCAGTACTTC.

The chain uses TRBV6-1 and TRBJ2-1; 12 bases match TRBD2. Germline V gives CDR1 MNHNS, CDR2 SASEGT. V was clipped by 11 bases and J by 5 bases; unmatched bases: 7. The CDR3 runs 14 residues. The CDR3 is CASRTSGINNEQFF. CDR3 sequence (DNA): TGTGCCTCCAGGACTAGCGGGATAAACAATGAGCAGTTCTTC.

This sequence joins TRBV5-1 and TRBJ2-7; 11 bases line up with TRBD1. CDR3 length equals 14 residues. V dropped 7 bases and J dropped 6; count of bases not matched to a gene: 9. Germline CDR1 SGHRS, CDR2 YFSETQ. CDR3 sequence reads: CASVPGQGESEQYF. Written as DNA, the CDR3 is TGCGCCAGCGTTCCGGGACAGGGGGAAAGCGAGCAGTACTTC.

This clone was counted a few times. The chain links TRBV7-8 to TRBJ1-5; the D is unclear. V was clipped by 5 bases and J by 5 bases, with 10 bases between them. Germline lookup yields CDR1 SGHVS and CDR2 FQNEAQ. The CDR3 covers 13 residues. In nucleotides, the CDR3 is TGTGCCAGCAGCCCGACGAGGGATCAGCCCCAGCATTTT. Translating gives CASSPTRDQPQHF. The full variable domain, with the rest looked up from reference TRBV7-8 and TRBJ1-5, is GAGVSQSPRYKVAKRGQDVALRCDPISGHVSLFWYQQALGQGPEFLTYFQNEAQLDKSGLPSDRFFAERPEGSVSTLKIQRTQQEDSAVYLCASSPTRDQPQHFGDGTRLSIL.

This clone has a single count. The DNA for the CDR3 is TGTGCCAGCAGCTTACTTGACAGGGTTAATGCCGGCTACACCTTC. Residues: CASSLLDRVNAGYTF. The rearrangement links TRBV7-9 to TRBJ1-2; 7 bases are shared with TRBD1. The V gene's germline CDR1 is SEHNR and CDR2 FQNEAQ (reference sequence). Losses at the gene ends were 2 bases for V and 8 bases for J; bases not matched to a gene: 11. This CDR3 is built from 15 residues.

This clone showed up just a few times. This chain connects TRBV30 to TRBJ1-1; the D gene is possibly TRBD1 (6 bases). Germline CDR1 is GTSNPN and CDR2 is SVGIG (reference sequence). V gave up 0 bases and J gave up 3 bases, with 8 bases separating them. The CDR3 runs to 13 residues. CDR3 region: CAWSVNRDTEAFF. The CDR3 DNA is TGTGCCTGGAGTGTAAACAGGGACACTGAAGCTTTCTTT.

There are many counts of this clone. This chain joins TRBV28 and TRBJ2-4; the D gene is possibly TRBD1 (6 bases). The V end lost 5 bases, the J end lost 10 bases, and 15 bases lay between the germline ends. The CDR3 spans 13 residues. CDR1 MDHEN and CDR2 SYDVKM come from the germline V gene. The CDR3 DNA sequence: TGTGCCAGCAGTCTAGGGAAGGGGACAATTCAGTACTTC. Amino acid sequence: CASSLGKGTIQYF.

This clone was seen once. The rearrangement links TRBV7-2 to TRBJ2-3, with TRBD2 matching 14 bases. The ends lost 6 bases at V and 7 bases at J; junction bases unmatched: 9. The CDR3 has 16 amino acids. The V gene's germline CDR1 is SGHTA and CDR2 FQGNSA. This CDR3 is CASSSSRTSGGYTQYF. In DNA, the CDR3 is TGTGCCAGCAGTTCATCCCGGACTAGCGGGGGGTATACGCAGTATTTT.

The J gene is TRBJ2-3, the V gene TRBV6-1, with 9 bases that match TRBD1. CDR3 length: 14 amino acids. Germline CDR1 and CDR2: MNHNS and SASEGT. V gave up 5 bases and J gave up 1 base; unmatched junction bases: 1. The CDR3 bases are TGTGCCAGCAGTTGGGACAGGGGCACAGATACGCAGTATTTT. It is translated as CASSWDRGTDTQYF.

The CDR3 coding sequence is TGTGCCAGTAGTATTAAGATTGCGGGAGGATCCTACGAGCAGTACTTC. Translating it yields CASSIKIAGGSYEQYF. The genes are TRBV19 and TRBJ2-7, with 8 bases aligning to TRBD2. The CDR3 is 16 residues long. Trimming took 3 bases from V and 1 from J; bases not matched to a gene: 8. Germline CDR1 is LNHDA and CDR2 is SQIVND (reference sequence).

J is TRBJ2-2 and V is TRBV19; TRBD2 agrees at 11 bases. The CDR3 has 20 residues. Germline assignment: CDR1 LNHDA and CDR2 SQIVND (reference sequence). V trimming: 7 bases; J trimming: 6 bases; junction bases outside the gene matches: 22. Here the CDR3 reads CASTGQRFDPSGGLSGELFF. The CDR3 region has the DNA TGTGCCAGTACAGGACAGCGATTTGACCCTAGCGGGGGGCTCTCCGGGGAGCTGTTTTTT.

The V call is TRBV13, the J call TRBJ2-7; TRBD2 agrees at 8 bases. The V and J ends lost 1 base and 5 bases, in that order; junction bases with no gene match: 7. CDR1 PRHDT and CDR2 FYEKMQ come from the germline V gene (reference sequence). This CDR3 is 15 amino acids long. In DNA form, the CDR3 reads TGTGCCAGCAGCTTAGCCGGGACGGGGGGGAACGAGCAGTACTTC. Translated, it gives CASSLAGTGGNEQYF.

The chain carries TRBV5-4 and TRBJ1-2, with a weak D call TRBD1 (6 bases). This CDR3 has 15 residues. Between the trimmed V and J ends, which lost 0 bases and 3 bases, there was a span of 12 bases. Germline assignment: CDR1 SGHNT and CDR2 YYREEE (reference sequence). In DNA form, the CDR3 reads TGTGCCAGCAGCTTGGCGACAGGACCCTACTATGGCTACACCTTC. Translated, it gives CASSLATGPYYGYTF.

The chain carries TRBV9 and TRBJ2-1; D is possibly TRBD1 (6 bases). CDR1 and CDR2 (germline): SGDLS, YYNGEE. The CDR3 spans 16 residues. V lost 3 bases and J 0 bases, leaving 13 bases between the germline ends. CDR3 DNA sequence: TGTGCCAGCAGCGGTCCGGGACAAAGCTCCTACAATGAGCAGTTCTTC. Amino acid sequence: CASSGPGQSSYNEQFF.

The chain uses TRBV5-5 and TRBJ2-1; 9 bases map to TRBD1. The CDR3 contains 15 residues. CDR1 SGHKS and CDR2 YYEKEE come from the germline V gene (reference sequence). Trimming removed 2 bases from V and 4 bases from J; junction bases left unmatched: 4. This CDR3 is CASSFATGGYNEQFF. The CDR3 DNA is TGTGCCAGCAGCTTTGCGACAGGGGGTTACAATGAGCAGTTCTTC.

V and J are TRBV7-2 and TRBJ2-4; D may be TRBD1 (5 bases). Germline V lookup: CDR1 SGHTA, CDR2 FQGNSA. The CDR3 runs to 15 residues. V was clipped by 3 bases and J by 0 bases, with 9 bases between them. This CDR3 reads CASSFTGLAKNIQYF. The DNA of the CDR3 is TGTGCCAGCAGCTTTACAGGTCTAGCCAAAAACATTCAGTACTTC.

The rearrangement uses TRBV6-6 and TRBJ1-1, with TRBD1 identical over 9 bases. The CDR3 covers 14 residues. V dropped 4 bases and J dropped 1; count of bases not matched to a gene: 1. Germline V gene data show CDR1 as MNHNY and CDR2 as SVGAGI (reference sequence). CDR3 sequence (DNA): TGTGCCAGCAGTTCGGGACAGGGGAACACTGAAGCTTTCTTT. Its translation is CASSSGQGNTEAFF.

The chain is built from TRBV15 and TRBJ2-5; no firm D call. The J call may be wrong; the DNA end is better matched by TRBJ2-7. In germline, CDR1 is LNHNV, CDR2 YYDKDF (reference sequence). This CDR3 region has 16 residues. The CDR3 nucleotides read TGTGCCACCAGCAGAGATTCCACTCGGAGAGCTTACGAGCAGTACTTC. Translated, it gives CATSRDSTRRAYEQYF.

The chain uses TRBV15 and TRBJ2-5, with D possibly matching TRBD1 (5 bases). CDR1 and CDR2 (germline): LNHNV, YYDKDF (reference sequence). This CDR3 contains 14 residues. Trimming left V 3 bases short and J 5 bases short, with 13 bases between. The CDR3 loop reads CATSSPGNRETQYF. The CDR3 region has the DNA TGTGCCACCAGCAGTCCAGGGAATAGGGAGACCCAGTACTTC.

This clone was observed once. The junction differs from germline at one of its ends, possibly a read error. The chain employs TRBV5-1 and TRBJ1-6; D gene unclear. CDR3 size: 14 residues. Germline loops: CDR1 SGHRS, CDR2 YFSETQ. The CDR3 sequence is CAGSLELVGSPLHF. The DNA for the CDR3 is TGCGCCGGCAGCTTGGAACTGGTTGGTTCACCCCTCCACTTT.